The clone carrying this TCR beta chain was seen a few times. Other DNA sequences from this sample encode an identical CDR3 as well. V was clipped by 6 bases and J by 1 base, with 9 bases between them. The CDR3 covers 13 residues. From germline, CDR1 is MNHEY and CDR2 SVGAGI. CD45RO-negative, CCR7-positively selected cells formed the naive CD8 fraction, excluding terminally differentiated effector memory CD45RA+ cells. The data were taken from a study of shared clonotypes between healthy human individuals. Study-level background: CD4 naive and CD4 memory each took three plates per donor, while CD8 naive took two and CD8 memory one.

Methods used by the authors: Junction-only immunoSEQ data arrived without quality scores, meaning filtering differed. This table comes from immunoSEQ multiplex PCR, and its TCRdb copy is limited to in-frame clones, with some not included. V, J and clone size are taken as reported in that table, and D and trimming were inferred from the DNA itself. Here the sample spans roughly 2,000,000 clones, roughly 94% being singletons. This receptor was obtained from a man between 18 and 29 years old in good health. Material: naive CD8+ T cells sorted from blood. The V call is TRBV6-5, the J call TRBJ2-5; D not certain. This CDR3 is CASSPGFQETQYF. DNA of the CDR3: TGTGCCAGCAGCCCCGGGTTCCAAGAGACCCAGTACTTC.